These 17 T cell receptor beta chains came from one sample sequenced in a study of cytomegalovirus exposure and HLA in healthy donors. Primers included in the PCR were 60 Vbeta and 13 Jbeta primers. The repertoire was sequenced with immunoSEQ multiplex PCR; TCRdb's copy has only in-frame clones and lacks some. The repertoire holds 40,000 to 45,000 clones, 70% to 85% seen once, with more than 1.3% in the top ten. The sample taken for sequencing was PBMCs. The receptors were gathered from a man between 25 and 39 years old in good health and CMV-seronegative.

This clone was counted between two and nine times. The V gene is TRBV7-9, the J gene TRBJ2-2; 9 bases are shared with TRBD1. Germline values: CDR1 SEHNR, CDR2 FQNEAQ (reference sequence). J gave up 1 base and V 1 base, and 7 bases lay outside the gene matches. The CDR3 is 18 residues long. DNA for the CDR3: TGTGCCAGCAGCTTAGTCCCGGACAGGGGCGGGAACACCGGGGAGCTGTTTTTT. Translated: CASSLVPDRGGNTGELFF. Complete variable domain (other parts from reference TRBV7-9 and TRBJ2-2): DTGVSQNPRHKITKRGQNVTFRCDPISEHNRLYWYRQTLGQGPEFLTYFQNEAQLEKSRLLSDRFSAERPKGSFSTLEIQRTEQGDSAMYLCASSLVPDRGGNTGELFFGEGSRLTVL.

The rearrangement links TRBV28 to TRBJ2-3; TRBD2 agrees at 7 bases. V shed 6 bases and J 5 bases; nucleotides not matched to a gene: 11. The germline CDR1 and CDR2 sequences are MDHEN and SYDVKM. CDR3 length equals 15 residues. CDR3 nucleotides: TGTGCCAGCAGCCCAGGCGGGAGAGCGGGAGATACGCAGTATTTT. Translating it yields CASSPGGRAGDTQYF.

The chain uses TRBV2 and TRBJ2-3; the match to TRBD2 covers 9 bases. The CDR3 consists of 14 residues. Germline V CDR1 and CDR2: SNHLY, FYNNEI. V shed 8 bases and J 4 bases; nucleotides not matched to a gene: 7. The CDR3, as DNA: TGTGCCAGCTTTAGCGGGAGACGCGCAGATACGCAGTATTTT. It specifies CASFSGRRADTQYF.

The chain joins TRBV9 to TRBJ2-5; TRBD2 aligns across 9 bases. The ends lost 4 bases at V and 5 bases at J; junction bases unmatched: 6. Per the germline V gene, CDR1 is SGDLS and CDR2 is YYNGEE. The CDR3 is made up of 14 amino acids. The CDR3 nucleotides are TGTGCCAGCAGCCCGGGACTAGCACACGAGACCCAGTACTTC. This gives the protein CASSPGLAHETQYF.

The V gene is TRBV2, the J gene TRBJ2-3; 12 nucleotides line up with TRBD2. The germline CDR1 and CDR2 sequences are SNHLY and FYNNEI. V was pared by 10 bases and J by 2 bases, with 4 bases of the junction left unmatched. The CDR3 is made up of 14 amino acids. For the CDR3, the DNA is TGTGCCACTCGACTAGCGGGAGTCACAGATACGCAGTATTTT. This encodes CATRLAGVTDTQYF.

V usage is TRBV5-1 and J usage is TRBJ2-7, with D possibly being TRBD2 (7 bases). Germline-derived CDR1 and CDR2 are SGHRS and YFSETQ. V gave up 0 bases and J gave up 11 bases, with 18 bases separating them. This CDR3 is built from 14 residues. The DNA of the CDR3 is TGCGCCAGCAGCTTGGGGCTAGGGGGGGCGGCGGAGTACTTC. It codes for CASSLGLGGAAEYF.

The V and J genes are TRBV30 and TRBJ2-3, with 7 positions matching TRBD1. J was trimmed by 4 bases and V by 3 bases; bases with no gene match: 7. Germline CDR1 GTSNPN, CDR2 SVGIG (reference sequence). This CDR3 has 14 residues. The CDR3 loop is CAWRNTGESDTQYF. In nucleotides, the CDR3 is TGTGCCTGGAGGAATACAGGGGAGTCAGATACGCAGTATTTT.

The chain recombines TRBV28 with TRBJ2-7; 9 bases match TRBD1. CDR3 length: 17 amino acids. Per germline, CDR1 MDHEN and CDR2 SYDVKM. V was clipped by 3 bases and J by 0 bases; unmatched bases: 9. The CDR3 here is CASSFWGQGISSYEQYF. The DNA for the CDR3 is TGTGCCAGCAGTTTCTGGGGACAGGGAATCAGCTCCTACGAGCAGTACTTC.

The CDR3 region is CASSDRNTEAFF. The CDR3 DNA reads TGTGCCAGCAGTGACCGGAACACTGAAGCTTTCTTT. The chain links TRBV25-1 to TRBJ1-1, with D uncertain. V lost 3 bases and J 1 base, leaving 3 bases between the germline ends. CDR3 length: 12 amino acids. CDR1 is MGHDK and CDR2 is SYGVNS in the germline V gene. The full variable domain, its missing parts supplied by reference TRBV25-1 and TRBJ1-1, is EADIYQTPRYLVIGTGKKITLECSQTMGHDKMYWYQQDPGMELHLIHYSYGVNSTEKGDLSSESTVSRIRTEHFPLTLESARPSHTSQYLCASSDRNTEAFFGQGTRLTVV.

The chain recombines TRBV29-1 with TRBJ1-3; weak D call: TRBD1 (5 bases). Germline loops: CDR1 SQVTM, CDR2 ANQGSEA. V was trimmed by 5 bases and J by 0 bases, leaving 17 bases between them. The CDR3 sequence is 16 residues long. This chain's CDR3 is CSVKESGGYSGNTIYF. CDR3 DNA: TGCAGCGTTAAGGAGTCGGGGGGTTACTCTGGAAACACCATATATTTT.

The genes are TRBV4-3 and TRBJ2-4, with 10 bases aligning to TRBD2. Germline V gene data show CDR1 as LGHNA and CDR2 as YSLEER. Losses at the gene ends were 0 bases for V and 5 bases for J; bases not matched to a gene: 7. This CDR3 has 17 amino acids. CDR3 in DNA: TGCGCCAGCAGCCAAGAGGGAGCGGGAGGGCCGCAAAACATTCAGTACTTC. Residues: CASSQEGAGGPQNIQYF.

This rearrangement joins TRBV12-1 to TRBJ2-2; the table assigns TRBD2, which was not confirmed against the DNA. TRBV12-1 is described as a pseudogene. The CDR3 runs to 17 residues. Written as DNA, the CDR3 is TGTGCCAGCAGCTTTAGGACTAGTAACGGCAGCACCGGGGAGCTGTTTTTT. This encodes CASSFRTSNGSTGELFF.

The rearrangement uses TRBV7-2 and TRBJ2-7; TRBD2 aligns across 8 bases. V gave up 4 bases and J gave up 6 bases; unmatched junction bases: 11. The CDR3 has 15 amino acids. Germline assignment: CDR1 SGHTA and CDR2 FQGNSA. CDR3 amino acids: CASSSMGLGGVEQYF. The CDR3 region has the DNA TGTGCCAGCAGCTCCATGGGACTAGGGGGGGTCGAGCAGTACTTC. Variable domain in full (rest from reference TRBV7-2 and TRBJ2-7): GAGVSQSPSNKVTEKGKDVELRCDPISGHTALYWYRQSLGQGLEFLIYFQGNSAPDKSGLPSDRFSAERTGGSVSTLTIQRTQQEDSAVYLCASSSMGLGGVEQYFGPGTRLTVT.

This sequence joins TRBV7-2 and TRBJ2-1, with a possible D match to TRBD2 (6 bases). The CDR3 is made up of 12 amino acids. V was cut by 3 bases and J by 13 bases, with 13 bases left in between. Germline V CDR1 and CDR2: SGHTA, FQGNSA. The CDR3 is CASSFWDLNQFF. In DNA, the CDR3 is TGTGCCAGCAGCTTTTGGGACTTAAACCAGTTCTTC.

Remarks on this clone: Relative to the germline gene, one junction end is altered; a read error may explain this. The genes are TRBV7-9 and TRBJ1-2, with 7 nucleotides matching TRBD1. The CDR3 loop spans 14 amino acids. CDR1 and CDR2 (germline): SEHNR, FQNEAQ (reference sequence). The DNA for the CDR3 is TGTTCCAGCAGCTTAGGGACAGAACCCTATGGCTACACCTTC. It specifies CSSSLGTEPYGYTF. The variable domain in full, completed from reference TRBV7-9 and TRBJ1-2, reads DTGVSQNPRHKITKRGQNVTFRCDPISEHNRLYWYRQTLGQGPEFLTYFQNEAQLEKSRLLSDRFSAERPKGSFSTLEIQRTEQGDSAMYLCSSSLGTEPYGYTFGSGTRLTVV.

The rearrangement joins TRBV6-5 to TRBJ2-6; no clear D gene. Germline V CDR1 and CDR2: MNHEY, SVGAGI. This CDR3 has 16 amino acids. Trimming removed 0 bases at V and 2 bases at J, with 8 bases between. This chain's CDR3 is CASSYSFETGANVLTF. Written as DNA, the CDR3 is TGTGCCAGCAGTTACTCCTTCGAGACTGGGGCCAACGTCCTGACTTTC.

The chain employs TRBV7-9 and TRBJ2-3; 10 nucleotides line up with TRBD2. This CDR3 is built from 16 residues. Unmatched junction bases numbered 11, after V lost 6 bases and J lost 5 bases. CDR1 SEHNR and CDR2 FQNEAQ come from the germline V gene (reference sequence). CDR3: CASRPDSGRAGDTQYF. The CDR3, as DNA: TGTGCCAGCAGACCCGACAGCGGGAGGGCCGGAGATACGCAGTATTTT.